This T cell receptor (beta chain) emerged from a study of OX40 agonist ivuxolimab in advanced cancers. About the study: An agonistic anti-OX40 (CD134) antibody, ivuxolimab, was used to treat the patients. Every 2 weeks, patients got intravenous ivuxolimab at one of six dose levels (0.01-10 mg/kg). Findings of the study overall: Expanded clones were, on average, more numerous among CD8+ T cells than CD4+.

Generated by immunoSEQ multiplex PCR, the TCRdb table keeps only in-frame clones and is missing some. The repertoire includes about 68,000 clones, roughly nine tenths of them detected once, and about 0.3% sits in the top ten. About this clone itself: What it recognizes is unknown.

This CDR3 region has 14 residues. The V gene lost 1 base and the J gene lost 0 bases, with 6 bases spanning the gap. The germline CDR1 and CDR2 sequences are LNHDA and SQIVND (reference sequence). V is TRBV19 and J is TRBJ1-1; D ambiguous. This TCR came from an adult with an advanced solid tumor such as melanoma, head and neck, liver or kidney cancer. The sequences come from CD4+ or CD8+ T cells sorted from blood, collected in a trial of the OX40 agonist ivuxolimab. The chain's CDR3 is CASSIVGLNTEAFF. CDR3 DNA: TGTGCCAGTAGTATAGTCGGGCTGAACACTGAAGCTTTCTTT.